This T cell receptor (beta chain) was sequenced for a study of T cells in Graves' hyperthyroidism and ophthalmopathy. TCR beta CDR3 region amplification was performed from RNA transcripts. TCR CDR3 regions were first amplified by RT-PCR with HTBI primers. TCRdb fed the multiplex PCR reads into MiXCR, producing one record per CDR3 protein. The table includes approximately 430,000 distinct CDR3 sequences, roughly 14% detected once. About this clonotype: Its antigen is not known.

The CDR3 runs to 15 residues. The germline V gene encodes CDR1 SNHLY and CDR2 FYNNEI. V was cut by 6 bases and J by 0 bases, with 9 bases left in between. Findings and limits, study-wide: The blood repertoire included most of the expanded thyroid clonotypes above 0.001.

Specimen: blood. The clonotype comes from a man aged 18 to 30 with Graves' ophthalmopathy. The chain joins TRBV2 to TRBJ1-6; D unresolved. Here the CDR3 reads CASRLQSSYNSPLHF. DNA of the CDR3: TGTGCCAGCAGGCTACAGAGCTCCTATAATTCACCCCTCCACTTT.